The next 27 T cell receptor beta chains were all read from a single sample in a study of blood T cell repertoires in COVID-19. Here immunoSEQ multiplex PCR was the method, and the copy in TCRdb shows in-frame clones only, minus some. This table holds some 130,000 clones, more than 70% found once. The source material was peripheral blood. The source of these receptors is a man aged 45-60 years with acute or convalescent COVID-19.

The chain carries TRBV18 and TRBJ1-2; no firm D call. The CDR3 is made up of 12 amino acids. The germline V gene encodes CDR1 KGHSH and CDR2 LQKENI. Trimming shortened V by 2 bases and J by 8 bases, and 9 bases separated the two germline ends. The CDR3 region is CASSPEVWGYTF. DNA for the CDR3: TGTGCCAGCTCACCAGAGGTCTGGGGCTACACCTTC. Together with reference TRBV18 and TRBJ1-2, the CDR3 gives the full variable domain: NAGVMQNPRHLVRRRGQEARLRCSPMKGHSHVYWYRQLPEEGLKFMVYLQKENIIDESGMPKERFSAEFPKEGPSILRIQQVVRGDSAAYFCASSPEVWGYTFGSGTRLTVV.

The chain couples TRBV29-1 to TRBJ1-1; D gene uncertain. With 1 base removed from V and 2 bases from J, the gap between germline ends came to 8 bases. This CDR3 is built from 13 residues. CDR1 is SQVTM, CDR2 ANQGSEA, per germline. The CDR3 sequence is CSVEATANTEAFF. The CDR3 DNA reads TGCAGCGTTGAAGCTACAGCCAACACTGAAGCTTTCTTT. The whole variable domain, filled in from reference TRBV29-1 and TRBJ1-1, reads SAVISQKPSRDICQRGTSLTIQCQVDSQVTMMFWYRQQPGQSLTLIATANQGSEATYESGFVIDKFPISRPNLTFSTLTVSNMSPEDSSIYLCSVEATANTEAFFGQGTRLTVV.

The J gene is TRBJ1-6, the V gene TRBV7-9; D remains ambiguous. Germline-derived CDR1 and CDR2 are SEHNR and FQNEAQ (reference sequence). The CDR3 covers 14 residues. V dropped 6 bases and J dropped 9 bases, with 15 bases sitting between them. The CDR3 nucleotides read TGTGCCAGCAGGTCCGATGGGAGAATTTCACCCCTCCACTTT. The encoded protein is CASRSDGRISPLHF.

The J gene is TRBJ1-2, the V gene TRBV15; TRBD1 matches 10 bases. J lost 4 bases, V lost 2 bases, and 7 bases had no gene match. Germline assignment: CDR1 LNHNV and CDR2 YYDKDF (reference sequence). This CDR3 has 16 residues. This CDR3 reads CATSRPSGTGAYGYTF. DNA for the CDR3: TGTGCCACCAGCAGACCTTCCGGGACAGGGGCCTATGGCTACACCTTC.

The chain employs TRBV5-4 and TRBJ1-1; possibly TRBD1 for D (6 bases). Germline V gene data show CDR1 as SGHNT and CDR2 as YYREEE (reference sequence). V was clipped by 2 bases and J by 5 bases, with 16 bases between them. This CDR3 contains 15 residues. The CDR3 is CASSLGGAGGTEAFF. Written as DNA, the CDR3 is TGTGCCAGCAGCTTAGGGGGGGCAGGAGGTACTGAAGCTTTCTTT.

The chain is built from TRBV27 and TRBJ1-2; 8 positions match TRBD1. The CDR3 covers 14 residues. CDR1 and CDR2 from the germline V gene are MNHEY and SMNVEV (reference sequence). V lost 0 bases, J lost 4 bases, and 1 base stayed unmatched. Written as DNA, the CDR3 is TGTGCCAGCAGTTTATCGGACAGGGTCTATGGCTACACCTTC. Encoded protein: CASSLSDRVYGYTF.

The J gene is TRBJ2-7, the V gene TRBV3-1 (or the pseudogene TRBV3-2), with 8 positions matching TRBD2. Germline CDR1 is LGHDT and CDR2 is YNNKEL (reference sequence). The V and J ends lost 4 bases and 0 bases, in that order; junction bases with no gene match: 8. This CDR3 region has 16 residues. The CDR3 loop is CASSPPLAGSSYEQYF. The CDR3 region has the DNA TGTGCCAGCAGCCCCCCCTTAGCGGGGAGCTCCTACGAGCAGTACTTC.

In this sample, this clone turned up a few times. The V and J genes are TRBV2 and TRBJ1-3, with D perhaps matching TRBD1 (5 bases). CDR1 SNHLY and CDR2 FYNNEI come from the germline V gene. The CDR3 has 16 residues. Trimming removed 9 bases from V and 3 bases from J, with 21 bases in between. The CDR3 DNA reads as TGTGCCAGTACAGGATCCTCAAGGGTCTTTGGAAACACCATATATTTT. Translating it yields CASTGSSRVFGNTIYF.

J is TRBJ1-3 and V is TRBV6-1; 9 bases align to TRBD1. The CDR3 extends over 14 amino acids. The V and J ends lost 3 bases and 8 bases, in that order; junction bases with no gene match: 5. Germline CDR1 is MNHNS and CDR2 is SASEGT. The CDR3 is CASSDRDRVHTIYF. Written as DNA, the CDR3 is TGTGCCAGCAGTGACCGGGACAGGGTCCACACCATATATTTT.

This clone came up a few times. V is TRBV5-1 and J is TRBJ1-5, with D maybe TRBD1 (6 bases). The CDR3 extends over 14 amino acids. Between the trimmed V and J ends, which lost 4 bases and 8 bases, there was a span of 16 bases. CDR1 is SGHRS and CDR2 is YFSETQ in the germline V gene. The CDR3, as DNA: TGCGCCAGCAGCCCCGCCACAGGGTTGGAGCCCCAGCATTTT. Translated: CASSPATGLEPQHF.

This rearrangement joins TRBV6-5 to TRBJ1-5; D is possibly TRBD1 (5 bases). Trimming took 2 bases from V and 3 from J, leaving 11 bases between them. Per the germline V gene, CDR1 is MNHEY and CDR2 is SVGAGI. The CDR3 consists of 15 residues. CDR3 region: CASSYNGASNQPQHF. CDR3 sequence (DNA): TGTGCCAGCAGTTACAATGGGGCCTCCAATCAGCCCCAGCATTTT.

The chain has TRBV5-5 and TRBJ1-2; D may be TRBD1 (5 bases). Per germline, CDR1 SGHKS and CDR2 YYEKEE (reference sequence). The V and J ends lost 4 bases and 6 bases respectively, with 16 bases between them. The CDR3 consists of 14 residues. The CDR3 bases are TGTGCCAGCAGCAGATCCAGGGAAATCCATGGCTACACCTTC. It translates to CASSRSREIHGYTF. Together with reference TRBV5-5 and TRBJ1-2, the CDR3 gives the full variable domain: DAGVTQSPTHLIKTRGQQVTLRCSPISGHKSVSWYQQVLGQGPQFIFQYYEKEERGRGNFPDRFSARQFPNYSSELNVNALLLGDSALYLCASSRSREIHGYTFGSGTRLTVV.

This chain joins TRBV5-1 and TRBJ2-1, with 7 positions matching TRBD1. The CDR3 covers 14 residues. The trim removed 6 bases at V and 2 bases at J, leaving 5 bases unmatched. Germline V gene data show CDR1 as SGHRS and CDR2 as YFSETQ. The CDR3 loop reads CASTLGQTYNEQFF. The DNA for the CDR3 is TGCGCCAGCACCCTGGGACAGACCTACAATGAGCAGTTCTTC.

CDR3 loop: CASSQGTGNYGYTF. Written as DNA, the CDR3 is TGTGCCAGCAGCCAAGGTACAGGCAACTATGGCTACACCTTC. The chain is built from TRBV3-1 (or the pseudogene TRBV3-2) and TRBJ1-2, with a weak D call TRBD1 (5 bases). This CDR3 is built from 14 residues. Germline CDR1 and CDR2: LGHDT and YNNKEL (reference sequence). Trimming took 1 base from V and 2 from J, leaving 8 bases between them.

Here the CDR3 DNA reads TGTGCCAGCAGTATGGACAGGGATTCACCCCTCCACTTT. Amino acid sequence: CASSMDRDSPLHF. V usage is TRBV6-5 and J usage is TRBJ1-6, with 8 positions matching TRBD1. V shed 5 bases and J 8 bases; nucleotides not matched to a gene: 2. There are 13 residues in the CDR3. CDR1 and CDR2 (germline): MNHEY, SVGAGI.

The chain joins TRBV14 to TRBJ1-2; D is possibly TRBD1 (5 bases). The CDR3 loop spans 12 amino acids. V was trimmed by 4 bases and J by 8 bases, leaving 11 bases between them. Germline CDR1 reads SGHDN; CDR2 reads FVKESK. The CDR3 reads CASSPEQVGYTF. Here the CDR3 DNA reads TGTGCCAGCAGCCCGGAACAGGTCGGCTACACCTTC.

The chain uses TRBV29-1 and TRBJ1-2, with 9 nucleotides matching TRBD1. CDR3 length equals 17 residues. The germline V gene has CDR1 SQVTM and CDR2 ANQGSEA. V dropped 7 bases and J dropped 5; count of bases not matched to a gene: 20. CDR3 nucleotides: TGCAGCGCCACACCACCGGGACAGGGCTCGGTTCAATATGGCTACACCTTC. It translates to CSATPPGQGSVQYGYTF.

The CDR3: CASSSSSQADRRSYF. The CDR3 coding sequence is TGTGCCAGCAGTTCCTCTTCTCAAGCCGACAGGAGGTCGTACTTC. This chain connects TRBV28 to TRBJ2-7; D might be TRBD1 (6 bases). Germline lookup yields CDR1 MDHEN and CDR2 SYDVKM. The CDR3 covers 15 residues. With 4 bases removed from V and 12 bases from J, the gap between germline ends came to 25 bases.

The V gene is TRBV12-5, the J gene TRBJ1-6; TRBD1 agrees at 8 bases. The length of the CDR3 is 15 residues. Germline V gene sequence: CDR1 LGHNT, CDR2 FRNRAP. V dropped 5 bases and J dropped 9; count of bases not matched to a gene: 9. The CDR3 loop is CASGPQDRVTSPLHF. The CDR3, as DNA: TGTGCTAGTGGTCCCCAGGACAGGGTGACTTCACCCCTCCACTTT.

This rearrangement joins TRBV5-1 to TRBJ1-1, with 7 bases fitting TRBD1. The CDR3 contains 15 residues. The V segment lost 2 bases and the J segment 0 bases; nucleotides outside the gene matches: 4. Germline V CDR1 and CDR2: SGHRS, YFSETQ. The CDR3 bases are TGCGCCAGCAGCTTTGACAGGGCCATGAACACTGAAGCTTTCTTT. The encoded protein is CASSFDRAMNTEAFF.

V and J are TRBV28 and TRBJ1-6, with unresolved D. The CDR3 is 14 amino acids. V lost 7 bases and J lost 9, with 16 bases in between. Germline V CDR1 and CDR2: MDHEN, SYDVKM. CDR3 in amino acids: CASNVPETFSPLHF. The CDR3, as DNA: TGTGCCAGCAATGTGCCAGAGACTTTTTCACCCCTCCACTTT.

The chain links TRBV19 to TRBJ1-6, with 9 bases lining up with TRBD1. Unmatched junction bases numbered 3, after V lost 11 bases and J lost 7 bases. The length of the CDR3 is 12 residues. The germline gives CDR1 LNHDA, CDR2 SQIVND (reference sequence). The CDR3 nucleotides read TGTGCCGGCGGGACAGGGAATTCACCCCTCCACTTT. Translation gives CAGGTGNSPLHF.

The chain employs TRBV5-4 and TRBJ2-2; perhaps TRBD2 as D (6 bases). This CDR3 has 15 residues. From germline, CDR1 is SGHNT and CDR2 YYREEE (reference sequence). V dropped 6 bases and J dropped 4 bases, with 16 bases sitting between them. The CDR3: CASKSGGPGTGELFF. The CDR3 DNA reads TGTGCCAGCAAGAGTGGAGGGCCAGGCACCGGGGAGCTGTTTTTT.

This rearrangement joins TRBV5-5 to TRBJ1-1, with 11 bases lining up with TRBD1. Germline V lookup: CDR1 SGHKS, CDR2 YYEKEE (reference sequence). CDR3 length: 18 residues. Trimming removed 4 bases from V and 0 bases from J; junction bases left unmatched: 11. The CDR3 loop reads CASSLGQGAMVMNTEAFF. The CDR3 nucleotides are TGTGCCAGCAGCCTAGGACAGGGGGCGATGGTGATGAACACTGAAGCTTTCTTT.

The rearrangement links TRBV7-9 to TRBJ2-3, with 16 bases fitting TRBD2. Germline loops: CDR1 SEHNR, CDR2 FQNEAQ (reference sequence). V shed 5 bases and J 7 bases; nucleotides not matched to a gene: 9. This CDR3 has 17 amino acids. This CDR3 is CASSRGLAGGPANTQYF. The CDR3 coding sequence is TGTGCCAGCAGCCGGGGACTAGCGGGAGGGCCGGCTAATACGCAGTATTTT.

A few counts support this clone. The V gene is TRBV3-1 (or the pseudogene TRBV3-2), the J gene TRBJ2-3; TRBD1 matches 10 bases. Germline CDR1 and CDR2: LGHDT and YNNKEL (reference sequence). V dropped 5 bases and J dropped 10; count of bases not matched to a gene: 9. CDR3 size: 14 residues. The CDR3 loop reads CASSLGQGGIAQYF. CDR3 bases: TGTGCCAGCAGCTTAGGACAGGGGGGTATCGCGCAGTATTTT.

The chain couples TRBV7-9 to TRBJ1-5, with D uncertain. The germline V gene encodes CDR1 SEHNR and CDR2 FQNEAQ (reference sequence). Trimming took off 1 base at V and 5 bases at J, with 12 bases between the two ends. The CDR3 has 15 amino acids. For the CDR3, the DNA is TGTGCCAGCAGCTTAGGTCAAGGAGCCGATCAGCCCCAGCATTTT. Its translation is CASSLGQGADQPQHF.